The source of this T cell receptor beta chain is a study of persistence of HIV-infected CD4 T cells. Turning to the study itself: The sample holds CD4+ T cells responsive to CMV or HIV-1 Gag. Blood samples, up to 180 mL, came from multiple time points, except two leukapheresis donors sampled once.

This clone appeared a few times. Its matching antigen is unknown. The immunoSEQ assay was version 4, run in survey mode. Clones were sequenced by immunoSEQ multiplex PCR, and TCRdb holds only the in-frame ones, with some missing. The repertoire has roughly 34,000 clones, about 81% of them found once; the top ten carry roughly 6.5%. In germline, CDR1 is MNHEY, CDR2 SVGAGI. This CDR3 is built from 16 residues. The V and J ends lost 4 bases and 2 bases, in that order; junction bases with no gene match: 5. Stimulation used 8.5 to 10 ug/mL lysate from CMV-infected fibroblasts. Memory cells lacking CD40L and CD69 with high CD45RO were sorted. Whole-study findings and limits: Antigen-responding cells were enriched for degenerate expanded CDR3beta sequences. The rare CMV-responding cells with HIV-1 proviruses were not separately TCR-sequenced.

This material consisted of CD4+ T cells sorted from PBMCs after approximately 20-hour stimulation, taken from a patient who received antiretroviral therapy. The TCR sequence derives from an adult woman with HIV who was CMV-seropositive. The chain combines TRBV6-5 with TRBJ2-5, with 12 positions matching TRBD2. CDR3 bases: TGTGCCAGCAGTTTAGGACTAGCGGGATTTCAAGAGACCCAGTACTTC. It codes for CASSLGLAGFQETQYF.